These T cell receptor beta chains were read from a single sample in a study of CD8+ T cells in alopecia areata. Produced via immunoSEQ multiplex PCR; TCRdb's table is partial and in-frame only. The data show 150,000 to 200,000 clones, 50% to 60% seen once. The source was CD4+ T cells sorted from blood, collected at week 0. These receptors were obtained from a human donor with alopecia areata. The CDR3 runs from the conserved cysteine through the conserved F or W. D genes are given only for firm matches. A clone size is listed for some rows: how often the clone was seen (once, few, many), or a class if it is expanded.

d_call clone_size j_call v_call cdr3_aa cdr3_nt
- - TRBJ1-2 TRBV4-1 CASSQSRNYGYTF TGCGCCAGCAGCCAAAGCAGGAACTATGGCTACACCTTC
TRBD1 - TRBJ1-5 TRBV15 CATSSWGQGTRNQPQHF TGTGCCACCAGCAGTTGGGGACAGGGGACTCGCAATCAGCCCCAGCATTTT
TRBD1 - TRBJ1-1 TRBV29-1 CSVARQGGTEAFF TGCAGCGTTGCGCGACAGGGAGGCACTGAAGCTTTCTTT
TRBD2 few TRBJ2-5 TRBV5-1 CASSLDPPGLATNQETQYF TGCGCCAGCAGCTTGGATCCACCGGGACTAGCGACAAACCAAGAGACCCAGTACTTC
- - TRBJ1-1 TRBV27 CASSLQGEDTEAFF TGTGCCAGCAGCCTCCAAGGGGAGGACACTGAAGCTTTCTTT
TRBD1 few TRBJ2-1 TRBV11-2 CASSLAGGYNEQFF TGTGCCAGCAGCTTGGCAGGGGGTTACAATGAGCAGTTCTTC
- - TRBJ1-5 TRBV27 CASSLSGGGQPQHF TGTGCCAGCAGTTTATCTGGGGGCGGTCAGCCCCAGCATTTT
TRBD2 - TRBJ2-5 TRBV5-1 CASRREGETQYF TGCGCCAGCAGGAGGGAGGGAGAGACCCAGTACTTC
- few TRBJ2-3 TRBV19 CASSIEPSTDTQYF TGTGCCAGTAGTATTGAGCCTAGCACAGATACGCAGTATTTT
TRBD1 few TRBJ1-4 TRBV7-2 CASRLGQGGEKLFF TGTGCCAGCAGACTGGGACAGGGGGGTGAAAAACTGTTTTTT
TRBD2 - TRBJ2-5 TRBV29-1 CSAGPTSSRETQYF TGCAGCGCCGGTCCGACTAGCAGTCGAGAGACCCAGTACTTC
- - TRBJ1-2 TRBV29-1 CSVLGYTF TGCAGCGTTTTAGGCTACACCTTC
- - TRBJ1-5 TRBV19 CASSMGQGNQPQHF TGTGCCAGTAGTATGGGGCAGGGTAATCAGCCCCAGCATTTT
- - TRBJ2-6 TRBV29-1 CSVEGGFGANVLTF TGCAGCGTTGAAGGAGGGTTTGGGGCCAACGTCCTGACTTTC
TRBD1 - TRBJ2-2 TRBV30 CARGQGKTNTGELFF TGTGCCCGGGGACAGGGGAAAACGAACACCGGGGAGCTGTTTTTT
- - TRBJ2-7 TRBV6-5 CASSNVDEQYF TGTGCCAGCAGTAACGTCGACGAGCAGTACTTC
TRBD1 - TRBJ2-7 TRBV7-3 CASSWTGQHEQYF TGTGCCAGCAGCTGGACAGGGCAACACGAGCAGTACTTC
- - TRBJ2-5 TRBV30 CAWSVQGRAQYF TGTGCCTGGAGTGTGCAGGGGAGGGCCCAGTACTTC
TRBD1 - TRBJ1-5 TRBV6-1 CASSGRTGTGLQPQHF TGTGCCAGCAGTGGGAGAACCGGGACAGGGTTGCAGCCCCAGCATTTT
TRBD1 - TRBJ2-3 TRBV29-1 CSVDLRDRSTDTQYF TGCAGCGTTGACCTCCGGGACAGGAGCACAGATACGCAGTATTTT
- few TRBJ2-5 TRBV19 CANNQGGGQETQYF TGTGCCAACAATCAGGGAGGTGGGCAAGAGACCCAGTACTTC
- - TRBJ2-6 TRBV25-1 CASGGAGSGANVLTF TGTGCCAGCGGGGGGGCCGGCTCTGGGGCCAACGTCCTGACTTTC
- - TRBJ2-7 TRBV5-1 CASSIDGPPYEQYF TGCGCCAGCAGCATAGACGGTCCCCCCTACGAGCAGTACTTC
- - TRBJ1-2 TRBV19 CASSIDLWTYGYTF TGTGCCAGTAGTATAGATCTATGGACATATGGCTACACCTTC
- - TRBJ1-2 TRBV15 CATSRDQGGYGYTF TGTGCCACCAGCAGAGATCAGGGAGGCTATGGCTACACCTTC
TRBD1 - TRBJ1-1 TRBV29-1 CSVSTGGDTEAFF TGCAGCGTCTCGACAGGGGGGGACACTGAAGCTTTCTTT
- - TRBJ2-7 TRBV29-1 CSVDETGQFYEQYF TGCAGCGTTGATGAGACAGGACAATTCTACGAGCAGTACTTC
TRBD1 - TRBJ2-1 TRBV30 CAWSRTGPNNEQFF TGTGCCTGGAGTAGGACAGGACCTAACAATGAGCAGTTCTTC
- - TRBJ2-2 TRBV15 CATSRDLGPNTGELFF TGTGCCACCAGCAGAGATTTGGGGCCGAACACCGGGGAGCTGTTTTTT
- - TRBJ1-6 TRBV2 CASSEQNSPLHF TGTGCCAGCAGTGAACAGAATTCACCCCTCCACTTT
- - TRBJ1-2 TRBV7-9 CASSSQGDYGYTF TGTGCCAGCAGCTCACAGGGAGACTATGGCTACACCTTC
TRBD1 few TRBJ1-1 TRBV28 CASSMTGGFAEAFF TGTGCCAGCAGTATGACAGGGGGATTTGCTGAAGCTTTCTTT
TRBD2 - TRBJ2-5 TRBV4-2 CASSQVTAGGGQETQYF TGTGCCAGCAGCCAAGTAACAGCGGGGGGTGGCCAAGAGACCCAGTACTTC
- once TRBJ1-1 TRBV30 CAWIGTEAFF TGTGCCTGGATCGGCACTGAAGCTTTCTTT
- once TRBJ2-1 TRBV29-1 CSGRNNEQFF TGCAGCGGACGGAACAATGAGCAGTTCTTC
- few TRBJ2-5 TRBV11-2 CASSPRPGETQYF TGTGCCAGCAGCCCGCGTCCGGGAGAGACCCAGTACTTC
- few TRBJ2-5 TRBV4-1 CASSQVRGQGQETQYF TGCGCCAGCAGCCAAGTTCGGGGGCAGGGTCAAGAGACCCAGTACTTC
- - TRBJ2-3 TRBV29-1 CSVEDGVWRGSDTQYF TGCAGCGTTGAAGATGGGGTTTGGCGGGGATCAGATACGCAGTATTTT
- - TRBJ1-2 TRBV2 CASSRGPYGYTF TGTGCCAGCAGCAGGGGTCCCTATGGCTACACCTTC
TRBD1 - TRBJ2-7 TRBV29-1 CSVDGLDRGKHEQYF TGCAGCGTTGATGGCTTGGACAGGGGAAAACACGAGCAGTACTTC
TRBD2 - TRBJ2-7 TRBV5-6 CASSLLRGGYEQYF TGTGCCAGCAGCTTGCTCCGGGGGGGCTACGAGCAGTACTTC